The 4 T cell receptor beta chains below were found in one sample sequenced in a study of human thymus T cells. Obtained as resections during corrective heart surgery, the thymus tissue was then studied. TCRdb keeps only in-frame clones here, not all; method: immunoSEQ multiplex PCR. Among roughly 130,000 clones listed, about 93% were seen once. What was sequenced was thymus tissue. The receptors were gathered from a boy younger than two with a congenital heart defect but otherwise immunologically healthy.

This rearrangement joins TRBV28 to TRBJ2-5; the D gene is possibly TRBD1 (6 bases). V lost 2 bases and J lost 4, with 8 bases in between. The germline gives CDR1 MDHEN, CDR2 SYDVKM. The CDR3 has 13 amino acids. The CDR3 coding sequence is TGTGCCAGCAGTTTAGTCAGGGGAGAGACCCAGTACTTC. Residues: CASSLVRGETQYF. The whole variable domain, filled in from reference TRBV28 and TRBJ2-5, reads DVKVTQSSRYLVKRTGEKVFLECVQDMDHENMFWYRQDPGLGLRLIYFSYDVKMKEKGDIPEGYSVSREKKERFSLILESASTNQTSMYLCASSLVRGETQYFGPGTRLLVL.

This clone has just one count. The V and J genes are TRBV7-2 and TRBJ1-1; D perhaps matches TRBD1 (5 bases). The V end lost 1 base, the J end lost 4 bases, and 19 bases lay between the germline ends. Germline values: CDR1 SGHTA, CDR2 FQGNSA. This CDR3 has 17 amino acids. The CDR3, as DNA: TGTGCCAGCAGCTTAGTAGCACGCTGGGGGATCGGCACTGAAGCTTTCTTT. Protein: CASSLVARWGIGTEAFF.

The chain links TRBV4-3 to TRBJ2-1; D not resolved. This CDR3 region has 15 residues. From germline, CDR1 is LGHNA and CDR2 YSLEER. The ends were cut back, 0 bases at V and 3 bases at J, with 9 bases in the middle. CDR3 sequence: CASSQEISFYNEQFF. For the CDR3, the DNA is TGCGCCAGCAGCCAAGAAATTAGCTTCTACAATGAGCAGTTCTTC.

The sample holds one count of this clone. The chain links TRBV30 to TRBJ2-1; D remains ambiguous. Per the germline V gene, CDR1 is GTSNPN and CDR2 is SVGIG (reference sequence). The CDR3 is 13 residues long. Deletions cut 0 bases from V and 15 bases from J, with 18 bases between. This chain's CDR3 is CAWSVRSGLVPFF. CDR3 nucleotide sequence: TGTGCCTGGAGTGTTCGTAGTGGTCTGGTTCCGTTCTTC.